The 18 T cell receptor beta chains reported below all come from one sample, sequenced in a study of regulatory T cells in long-lasting Graves disease. To make TCR beta libraries, researchers used iRepertoire HTBI primers and Arm-PCR of CDR3 regions. One entry per CDR3 protein results from TCRdb running MiXCR on the multiplex PCR reads. The sample includes about 290,000 distinct CDR3 sequences, around 20% seen only once; the top ten take around 50%. The time point was: persistent/refractory GD, antithyroid drugs over 5 years with positive TRAb. Construction of the TCR library relied on RNA isolated from PBMCs. The source was peripheral blood mononuclear cells (PBMCs), collected when the disease was refractory, from a patient treated with antithyroid drugs. Receptors were obtained from a female donor with Graves disease.

V usage is TRBV27 and J usage is TRBJ2-7, with D possibly being TRBD1 (6 bases). There are 14 residues in the CDR3. Trimming took 4 bases from V and 3 from J, leaving 13 bases between them. Germline CDR1 is MNHEY and CDR2 is SMNVEV (reference sequence). CDR3 nucleotides: TGTGCCAGCAGTTCCCGGACAGAGAGCTACGAGCAGTACTTC. Translation gives CASSSRTESYEQYF.

This clonotype was seen ten or more times. The chain couples TRBV29-1 to TRBJ1-2; 7 bases are a match to TRBD1. This CDR3 comprises 14 residues. The J segment lost 1 base and the V segment lost 4 bases, leaving 6 bases of the junction unmatched. Germline V gene sequence: CDR1 SQVTM, CDR2 ANQGSEA. In DNA form, the CDR3 reads TGCAGCGTTGGGGGTACAGGGGATAACTATGGCTACACCTTC. Protein sequence: CSVGGTGDNYGYTF.

This clonotype was seen repeatedly, ten times or more. The chain is built from TRBV7-9 and TRBJ2-2; D might be TRBD1 or TRBD2, each matching 5 bases. The V gene's germline CDR1 is SEHNR and CDR2 FQNEAQ (reference sequence). CDR3 length: 15 residues. Trimming removed 1 base from V and 0 bases from J, with 6 bases in between. CDR3 in DNA: TGTGCCAGCAGCTTAGAGGGACCGAACACCGGGGAGCTGTTTTTT. It specifies CASSLEGPNTGELFF.

This clonotype was seen more than once but under ten times. The chain uses TRBV18 and TRBJ2-2; 11 bases agree with TRBD2. Germline assignment: CDR1 KGHSH and CDR2 LQKENI. The J segment lost 7 bases and the V segment lost 6 bases, leaving 10 bases of the junction unmatched. The CDR3 extends over 16 amino acids. CDR3 loop: CASSPTSGSIVGELFF. As DNA, the CDR3 is TGTGCCAGCTCGCCCACTAGCGGGAGTATCGTCGGGGAGCTGTTTTTT. Using reference TRBV18 and TRBJ2-2 for the parts outside the CDR3, the full variable domain is NAGVMQNPRHLVRRRGQEARLRCSPMKGHSHVYWYRQLPEEGLKFMVYLQKENIIDESGMPKERFSAEFPKEGPSILRIQQVVRGDSAAYFCASSPTSGSIVGELFFGEGSRLTVL.

This clonotype was seen more than once but under ten times. The chain couples TRBV29-1 to TRBJ1-3, with no clear D. Trimming took 7 bases from V and 4 from J, leaving 11 bases between them. This CDR3 is 12 amino acids long. Germline V gene sequence: CDR1 SQVTM, CDR2 ANQGSEA. The CDR3 DNA reads TGCAGCGCTATGGAATTAGGAAACACCATATATTTT. Protein product: CSAMELGNTIYF.

This clonotype was observed a few times. This chain connects TRBV29-1 to TRBJ2-2; no definite D call. V was shortened by 2 bases and J by 0 bases, with 7 bases between the two germline ends. The germline CDR1 and CDR2 sequences are SQVTM and ANQGSEA. The CDR3 is made up of 14 amino acids. CDR3: CSVEREANTGELFF. CDR3 nucleotides: TGCAGCGTTGAACGAGAAGCGAACACCGGGGAGCTGTTTTTT.

This clonotype was detected a few times. The CDR3 region is CSASGVPGSYEQYF. The CDR3 DNA is TGCAGTGCTAGCGGGGTACCGGGGAGCTACGAGCAGTACTTC. This chain joins TRBV20-1 and TRBJ2-7, with D possibly being TRBD2 (5 bases). Germline V gene data show CDR1 as DFQATT and CDR2 as SNEGSKA (reference sequence). The CDR3 extends over 14 amino acids. V lost 3 bases and J 3 bases, leaving 15 bases between the germline ends.

This clonotype showed up just a few times. The chain recombines TRBV14 with TRBJ1-6, with a possible D match to TRBD1 (6 bases). The CDR3 covers 15 residues. In germline, CDR1 is SGHDN, CDR2 FVKESK. The germline V and J ends were trimmed by 3 bases and 6 bases, with 12 bases remaining between them. For the CDR3, the DNA is TGTGCCAGCAGCCAGTGGGACAAGCCTAATTCACCCCTCCACTTT. Amino acid sequence: CASSQWDKPNSPLHF.

This clonotype was found a few times. The chain combines TRBV9 with TRBJ1-5, with 10 bases matching TRBD1. Losses at the gene ends were 4 bases for V and 7 bases for J; bases not matched to a gene: 8. CDR1 is SGDLS, CDR2 YYNGEE, per germline. The length of the CDR3 is 15 residues. DNA for the CDR3: TGTGCCAGCAGCCCAGACGGGACAGGGGACCAGCCCCAGCATTTT. Protein sequence: CASSPDGTGDQPQHF.

This clonotype was seen ten or more times. This chain connects TRBV30 to TRBJ2-5; weak D call: TRBD2 (5 bases). CDR3 length: 14 amino acids. Germline CDR1 GTSNPN, CDR2 SVGIG (reference sequence). Trimming pared 4 bases from V and 5 bases from J, leaving 17 bases between. CDR3 nucleotide sequence: TGTGCCTGGAAATTGGGATTGACGGGGGAGACCCAGTACTTC. Translating it yields CAWKLGLTGETQYF.

This clonotype was counted between two and nine times. This CDR3 is CASRNVDEQYF. The CDR3 nucleotides are TGTGCCAGCAGAAATGTAGATGAGCAGTACTTC. V gene TRBV6-1 combines with J gene TRBJ2-7; unclear D gene. V was trimmed by 6 bases and J by 7 bases, leaving 10 bases between them. In germline, CDR1 is MNHNS, CDR2 SASEGT. The length of the CDR3 is 11 residues.

This clonotype was seen many times. CDR3 loop: CASSPGEDQPQHF. DNA for the CDR3: TGTGCCAGCTCACCGGGAGAGGATCAGCCCCAGCATTTT. The rearrangement uses TRBV18 and TRBJ1-5, with D unresolved. The CDR3 spans 13 residues. V was cut by 3 bases and J by 5 bases, with 8 bases left in between. Germline loops: CDR1 KGHSH, CDR2 LQKENI.

There are a few counts of this clonotype. The chain couples TRBV19 to TRBJ1-5, with TRBD1 matching over 8 bases. Looked up from germline, CDR1 is LNHDA and CDR2 is SQIVND (reference sequence). Losses at the gene ends were 5 bases for V and 6 bases for J; bases not matched to a gene: 6. This CDR3 comprises 14 residues. CDR3 residues: CASSYRGGRQPQHF. The CDR3, as DNA: TGTGCCAGTAGTTACAGGGGGGGTCGTCAGCCCCAGCATTTT.

The genes are TRBV7-3 and TRBJ2-1; 9 bases fit TRBD1. Trimming removed 3 bases from V and 8 bases from J; junction bases left unmatched: 11. The CDR3 length is 16 residues. The germline gives CDR1 SGHTA, CDR2 FQGTGA. In DNA, the CDR3 is TGTGCCAGCAGCTTGAGACCGGGACAGGGTGCGGATGAGCAGTTCTTC. Protein sequence: CASSLRPGQGADEQFF.

In its sample, this clonotype was seen many times. The V gene is TRBV7-2, the J gene TRBJ2-7; 9 nucleotides line up with TRBD1. There are 14 residues in the CDR3. Germline CDR1 SGHTA, CDR2 FQGNSA. The V and J ends lost 1 base and 6 bases, in that order; junction bases with no gene match: 4. CDR3 sequence: CASSLVQGAGEQYF. The CDR3 bases are TGTGCCAGCAGCTTAGTACAGGGGGCTGGCGAGCAGTACTTC.

This clonotype has just a few counts. The chain has TRBV5-1 and TRBJ2-7, with 8 bases fitting TRBD1. CDR3 length: 15 amino acids. The V segment lost 4 bases and the J segment 3 bases; nucleotides outside the gene matches: 9. CDR1 SGHRS and CDR2 YFSETQ come from the germline V gene. The CDR3, as DNA: TGCGCCAGCAGCCCAGGGACAGGATCGCGCTACGAGCAGTACTTC. As protein: CASSPGTGSRYEQYF.

This clonotype was seen more than once but under ten times. The chain couples TRBV5-1 to TRBJ2-7; D may be TRBD1 or TRBD2 (5 bases each). CDR3 length: 15 amino acids. V dropped 1 base and J dropped 3 bases, with 14 bases sitting between them. Per the germline V gene, CDR1 is SGHRS and CDR2 is YFSETQ. The CDR3 here is CASSLNLGDLYEQYF. The CDR3 DNA sequence: TGCGCCAGCAGCTTGAATTTGGGGGACCTCTACGAGCAGTACTTC.

This clonotype was recorded at least ten times. The CDR3 DNA follows: TGTGCCAGCAGCCGAGGGGACAGCTCCTACGAGCAGTACTTC. This codes for CASSRGDSSYEQYF. The chain recombines TRBV3-1 with TRBJ2-7; TRBD1 agrees at 7 bases. The CDR3 runs to 14 residues. V shed 4 bases, J shed 0 bases, and the junction held 3 bases outside the gene matches. Germline loops: CDR1 LGHDT, CDR2 YNNKEL (reference sequence).